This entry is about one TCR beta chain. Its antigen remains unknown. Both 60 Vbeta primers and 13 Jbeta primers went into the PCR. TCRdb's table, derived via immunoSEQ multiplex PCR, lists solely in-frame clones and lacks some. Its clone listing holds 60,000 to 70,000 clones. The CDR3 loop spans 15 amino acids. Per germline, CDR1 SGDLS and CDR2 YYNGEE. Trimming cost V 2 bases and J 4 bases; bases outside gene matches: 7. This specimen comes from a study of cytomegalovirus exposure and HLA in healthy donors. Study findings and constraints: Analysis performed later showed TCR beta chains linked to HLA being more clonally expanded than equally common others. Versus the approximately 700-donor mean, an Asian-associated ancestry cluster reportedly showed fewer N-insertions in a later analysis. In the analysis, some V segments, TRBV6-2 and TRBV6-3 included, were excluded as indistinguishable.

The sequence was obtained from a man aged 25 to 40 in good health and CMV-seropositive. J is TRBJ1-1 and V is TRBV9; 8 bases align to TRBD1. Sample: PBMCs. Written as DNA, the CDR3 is TGTGCCAGCAGCGTTAAGACAGGGGACGGCACTGAAGCTTTCTTT. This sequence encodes CASSVKTGDGTEAFF.